The 7 T cell receptor beta chains below come from one sample, sequenced in a study of blood T cell repertoires in COVID-19. Sequencing used immunoSEQ multiplex PCR; TCRdb keeps in-frame clones, though not all of them. The sample carries 60,000 to 70,000 clones, 80% to 90% recorded once. Sequenced material: peripheral blood. The receptors stem from a man in his forties or fifties with active COVID-19.

The chain uses TRBV4-1 and TRBJ2-3; 8 nucleotides align to TRBD1. The length of the CDR3 is 16 residues. Germline assignment: CDR1 MGHRA and CDR2 YSYEKL. The J segment lost 4 bases and the V segment lost 4 bases, leaving 10 bases of the junction unmatched. Written as DNA, the CDR3 is TGCGCCAGCAGCCCATCTCCGGGACAGGCACCAGATACGCAGTATTTT. Translating it yields CASSPSPGQAPDTQYF.

This chain uses TRBV7-8 with TRBJ2-3, with a possible D match to TRBD2 (6 bases). Deletions cut 4 bases from V and 4 bases from J, with 30 bases between. The CDR3 is 20 amino acids. Germline assignment: CDR1 SGHVS and CDR2 FQNEAQ. DNA of the CDR3: TGTGCCAGCAGCTCTATGGGGGGAAGGGCTAGCAGTCCGAGCGCAGATACGCAGTATTTT. It codes for CASSSMGGRASSPSADTQYF. The whole variable domain, remainder taken from reference TRBV7-8 and TRBJ2-3, is GAGVSQSPRYKVAKRGQDVALRCDPISGHVSLFWYQQALGQGPEFLTYFQNEAQLDKSGLPSDRFFAERPEGSVSTLKIQRTQQEDSAVYLCASSSMGGRASSPSADTQYFGPGTRLTVL.

The chain links TRBV28 to TRBJ2-2, with a possible D match to TRBD1 (6 bases). CDR3 length: 15 residues. The germline V gene encodes CDR1 MDHEN and CDR2 SYDVKM. V lost 6 bases, J lost 4 bases, and 15 bases lay in between. CDR3 sequence: CASRLPGVGTGELFF. CDR3 DNA: TGTGCCAGCAGGCTCCCAGGGGTGGGCACCGGGGAGCTGTTTTTT. The entire variable domain, with the rest obtained from reference TRBV28 and TRBJ2-2, is as follows: DVKVTQSSRYLVKRTGEKVFLECVQDMDHENMFWYRQDPGLGLRLIYFSYDVKMKEKGDIPEGYSVSREKKERFSLILESASTNQTSMYLCASRLPGVGTGELFFGEGSRLTVL.

V is TRBV5-5 and J is TRBJ2-4, with TRBD1 matching 7 bases. CDR3 length: 15 residues. Per germline, CDR1 SGHKS and CDR2 YYEKEE (reference sequence). Unmatched junction bases numbered 5, after V lost 5 bases and J lost 0 bases. This chain's CDR3 is CASSKTGPAKNIQYF. The CDR3 nucleotides read TGTGCCAGCAGTAAGACAGGGCCAGCCAAAAACATTCAGTACTTC.

The V gene is TRBV5-4, the J gene TRBJ1-1; possible D gene TRBD1, 6 bases. Trimming left V 2 bases short and J 2 bases short, with 10 bases between. CDR1 SGHNT and CDR2 YYREEE come from the germline V gene (reference sequence). The CDR3 extends over 14 amino acids. CDR3 residues: CASSFGGLNTEAFF. The CDR3 region has the DNA TGTGCCAGCAGCTTCGGGGGGCTCAACACTGAAGCTTTCTTT.

This clone has just one count. V is TRBV9 and J is TRBJ1-2, with a weak D call TRBD1 (5 bases). Trimming cost V 0 bases and J 8 bases, with 14 bases left between them. CDR3 length: 14 amino acids. Germline V gene data show CDR1 as SGDLS and CDR2 as YYNGEE. CDR3 bases: TGTGCCAGCAGCGTAGTTGGACACCCTGTCGGCTACACCTTC. This codes for CASSVVGHPVGYTF. Variable domain in full (rest from reference TRBV9 and TRBJ1-2): DSGVTQTPKHLITATGQRVTLRCSPRSGDLSVYWYQQSLDQGLQFLIQYYNGEERAKGNILERFSAQQFPDLHSELNLSSLELGDSALYFCASSVVGHPVGYTFGSGTRLTVV.

This chain joins TRBV25-1 and TRBJ2-1; 15 positions match TRBD2. J lost 8 bases, V lost 4 bases, and 3 bases had no gene match. The CDR3 extends over 15 amino acids. Looked up from germline, CDR1 is MGHDK and CDR2 is SYGVNS. The CDR3 protein is CASSGTSGRVYEQFF. The CDR3 region has the DNA TGTGCCAGCAGTGGGACTAGCGGGAGGGTCTATGAGCAGTTCTTC.